This TCR beta chain was profiled in a study of T cell responses to AZD1222 COVID-19 vaccine. General study results and limits: Repertoire collection took place solely once the T cell response had peaked.

In germline, CDR1 is SEHNR, CDR2 FQNEAQ (reference sequence). This CDR3 is built from 12 residues. The V end lost 1 base, the J end lost 1 base, and 1 base lay between the germline ends. In its sample, this clone was seen a few times. The antigen is undetermined. Only in-frame clones appear in the TCRdb table, and some are missing; sequencing was by immunoSEQ multiplex PCR. The profile shows tens of thousands of clones, 75% to 90% of them singletons. This TCR came from an adult in good health. The sequenced sample was peripheral blood, obtained on day 0 of AZD1222 vaccination. V usage is TRBV7-9 and J usage is TRBJ1-1; D call uncertain. CDR3 in amino acids: CASSLENTEAFF. CDR3 sequence (DNA): TGTGCCAGCAGCTTAGAGAACACTGAAGCTTTCTTT.